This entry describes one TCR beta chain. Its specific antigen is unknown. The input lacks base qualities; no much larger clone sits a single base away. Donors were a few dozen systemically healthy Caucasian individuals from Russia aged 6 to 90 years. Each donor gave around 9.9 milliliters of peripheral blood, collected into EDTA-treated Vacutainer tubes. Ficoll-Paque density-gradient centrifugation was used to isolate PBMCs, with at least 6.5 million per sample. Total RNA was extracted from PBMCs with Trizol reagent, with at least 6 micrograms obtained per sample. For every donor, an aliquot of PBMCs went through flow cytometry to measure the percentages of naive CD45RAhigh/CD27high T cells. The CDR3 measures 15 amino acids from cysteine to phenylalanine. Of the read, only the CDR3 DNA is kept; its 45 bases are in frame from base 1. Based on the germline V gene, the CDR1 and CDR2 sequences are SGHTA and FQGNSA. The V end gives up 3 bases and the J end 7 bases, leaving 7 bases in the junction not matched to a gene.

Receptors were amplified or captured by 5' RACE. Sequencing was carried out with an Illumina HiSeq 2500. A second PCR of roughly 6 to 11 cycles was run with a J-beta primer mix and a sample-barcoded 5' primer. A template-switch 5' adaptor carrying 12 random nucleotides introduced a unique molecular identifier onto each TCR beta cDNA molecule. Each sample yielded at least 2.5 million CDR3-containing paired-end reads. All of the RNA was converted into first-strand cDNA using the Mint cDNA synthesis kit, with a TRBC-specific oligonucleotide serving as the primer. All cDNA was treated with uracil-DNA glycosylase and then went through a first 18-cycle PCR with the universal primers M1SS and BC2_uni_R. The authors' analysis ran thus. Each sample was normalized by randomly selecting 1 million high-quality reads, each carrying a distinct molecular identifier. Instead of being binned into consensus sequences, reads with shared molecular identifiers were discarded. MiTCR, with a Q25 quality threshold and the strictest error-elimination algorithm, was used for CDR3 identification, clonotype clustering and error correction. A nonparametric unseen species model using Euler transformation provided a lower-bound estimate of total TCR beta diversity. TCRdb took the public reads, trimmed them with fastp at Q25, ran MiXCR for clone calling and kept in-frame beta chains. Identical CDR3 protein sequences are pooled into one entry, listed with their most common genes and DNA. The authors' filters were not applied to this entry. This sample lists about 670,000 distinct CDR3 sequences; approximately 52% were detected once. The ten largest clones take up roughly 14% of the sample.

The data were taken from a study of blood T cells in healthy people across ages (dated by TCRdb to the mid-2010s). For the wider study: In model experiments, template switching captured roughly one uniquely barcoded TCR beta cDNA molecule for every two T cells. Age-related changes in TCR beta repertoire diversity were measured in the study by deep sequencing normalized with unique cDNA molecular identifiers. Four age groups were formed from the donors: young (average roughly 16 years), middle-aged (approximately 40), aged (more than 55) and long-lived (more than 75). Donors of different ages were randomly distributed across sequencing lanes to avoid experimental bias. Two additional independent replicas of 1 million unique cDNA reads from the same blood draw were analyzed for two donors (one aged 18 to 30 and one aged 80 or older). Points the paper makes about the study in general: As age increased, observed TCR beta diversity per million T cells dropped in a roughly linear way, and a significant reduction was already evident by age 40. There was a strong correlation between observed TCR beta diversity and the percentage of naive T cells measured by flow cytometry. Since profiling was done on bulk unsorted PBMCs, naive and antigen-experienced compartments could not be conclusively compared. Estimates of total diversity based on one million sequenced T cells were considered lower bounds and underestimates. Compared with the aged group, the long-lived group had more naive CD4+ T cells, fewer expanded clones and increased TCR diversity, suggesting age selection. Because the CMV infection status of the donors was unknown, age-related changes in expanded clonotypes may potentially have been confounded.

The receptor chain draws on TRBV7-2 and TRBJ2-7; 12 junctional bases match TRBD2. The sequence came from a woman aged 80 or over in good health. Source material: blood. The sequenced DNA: TGTGCCAGCAGCTTCATCCTAGCGGGAGGGCGGGAGCAGTACTTC. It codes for CASSFILAGGREQYF.